This T cell receptor beta chain was obtained from a study of shared clonotypes between healthy human individuals. Overall study: Each donor's CD8 memory used one plate, CD8 naive two, each CD4 subset three.

Some clones are missing from TCRdb's copy, which holds only in-frame ones; the method was immunoSEQ multiplex PCR. Seen here are around 1.4 million clones, approximately 98.5% observed once, and the top ten hold approximately 0.4%. Free of recent acute infections or vaccinations, the donors were healthy HIV-negative adults. The authors divided CD4+ cells into CD45RA+ naive and CD45RA-negative memory subsets. Study results and caveats: The authors sampled blood alone, and tissue repertoires likely differ.

About this clone itself: What it binds is not known.

The receptor was isolated from a man aged 30 to 45 in good health. Specimen: naive CD4+ T cells sorted from blood. Specified subset: CD45RA+ positively selected.

The CDR3 region is CASSHRAGNQETQYF. CDR3 nucleotides: TGTGCCAGCAGCCATAGGGCGGGGAACCAAGAGACCCAGTACTTC. The chain couples TRBV5-5 to TRBJ2-5, with D perhaps TRBD2 (6 bases). CDR3 length equals 15 residues. Germline lookup yields CDR1 SGHKS and CDR2 YYEKEE (reference sequence). The ends were cut back, 4 bases at V and 0 bases at J, with 13 bases in the middle.